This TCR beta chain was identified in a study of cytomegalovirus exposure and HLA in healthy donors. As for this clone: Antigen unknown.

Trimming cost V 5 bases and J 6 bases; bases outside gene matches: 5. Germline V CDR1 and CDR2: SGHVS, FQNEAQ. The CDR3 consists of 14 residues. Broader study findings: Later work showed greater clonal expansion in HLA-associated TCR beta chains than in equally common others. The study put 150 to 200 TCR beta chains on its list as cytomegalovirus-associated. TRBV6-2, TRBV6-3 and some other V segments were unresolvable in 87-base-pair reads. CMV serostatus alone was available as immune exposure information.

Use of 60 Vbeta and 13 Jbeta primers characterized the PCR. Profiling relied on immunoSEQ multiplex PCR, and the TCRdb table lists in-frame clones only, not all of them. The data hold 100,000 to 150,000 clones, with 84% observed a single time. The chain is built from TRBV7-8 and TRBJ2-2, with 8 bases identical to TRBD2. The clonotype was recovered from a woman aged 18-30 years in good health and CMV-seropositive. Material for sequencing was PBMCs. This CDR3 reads CASSPGTSAGELFF. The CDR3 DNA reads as TGTGCCAGCAGCCCCGGGACTAGTGCCGGGGAGCTGTTTTTT.